Each of the 27 T cell receptor beta chains below was sequenced from the same sample in a study of PD-L1 blockade in urothelial cancer. The data were produced by immunoSEQ multiplex PCR, yet TCRdb's version contains in-frame clones alone and is incomplete. This sample has about 72,000 clones, with approximately 83% found just once. Time point given: pretreatment peripheral blood. Source: PBMCs, taken around atezolizumab (anti-PD-L1) treatment. The source of these receptors is a man in his sixties with urothelial cancer.

The genes are TRBV7-9 and TRBJ2-1, with 15 bases fitting TRBD2. This CDR3 has 19 amino acids. Germline CDR1 is SEHNR and CDR2 is FQNEAQ (reference sequence). The V gene end was trimmed by 0 bases and the J gene end by 6 bases; junction bases not matched to a gene: 9. The CDR3 region is CASSLAYPGLAGGLNEQFF. The CDR3 nucleotides read TGTGCCAGCAGCTTAGCCTATCCGGGACTAGCGGGGGGCCTCAATGAGCAGTTCTTC.

The rearrangement joins TRBV5-8 to TRBJ1-1; 9 bases are a match to TRBD1. Germline V gene sequence: CDR1 SGHTS, CDR2 YDEGEE. This CDR3 contains 16 residues. The V and J ends lost 0 bases and 1 base, in that order; junction bases with no gene match: 4. The CDR3 spells CASSLGDRVGNTEAFF. The CDR3 DNA reads as TGTGCCAGCAGCTTGGGGGACAGGGTGGGGAACACTGAAGCTTTCTTT.

The chain couples TRBV19 to TRBJ1-2; D call uncertain. Germline-derived CDR1 and CDR2 are LNHDA and SQIVND (reference sequence). Trimming stripped 7 bases from V and 0 bases from J, with 12 bases between. The CDR3 consists of 14 residues. The CDR3 bases are TGTGCCAGTACGCCACAGCCTTCTAACTATGGCTACACCTTC. This translates into CASTPQPSNYGYTF. Supplemented by reference TRBV19 and TRBJ1-2, the full variable domain reads DGGITQSPKYLFRKEGQNVTLSCEQNLNHDAMYWYRQDPGQGLRLIYYSQIVNDFQKGDIAEGYSVSREKKESFPLTVTSAQKNPTAFYLCASTPQPSNYGYTFGSGTRLTVV.

J is TRBJ1-3 and V is TRBV4-1; possibly TRBD1 for D (5 bases). The CDR3 length is 16 residues. The germline gives CDR1 MGHRA, CDR2 YSYEKL. V was trimmed by 4 bases and J by 3 bases, leaving 16 bases between them. CDR3 region: CASSRLEGISGNTIYF. CDR3 sequence (DNA): TGCGCCAGCAGCCGACTGGAGGGGATAAGTGGAAACACCATATATTTT.

V is TRBV7-2 and J is TRBJ2-5, with TRBD2 matching 8 bases. Germline values: CDR1 SGHTA, CDR2 FQGNSA. The V gene end was trimmed by 6 bases and the J gene end by 2 bases; junction bases not matched to a gene: 2. The CDR3 is 13 amino acids. CDR3 coding DNA: TGTGCCAGCAGAACGGGGGGGCAAGAGACCCAGTACTTC. Translation: CASRTGGQETQYF. Full variable domain (remainder filled in from reference TRBV7-2 and TRBJ2-5): GAGVSQSPSNKVTEKGKDVELRCDPISGHTALYWYRQSLGQGLEFLIYFQGNSAPDKSGLPSDRFSAERTGGSVSTLTIQRTQQEDSAVYLCASRTGGQETQYFGPGTRLLVL.

By sample share, this clone is medium-sized. The chain recombines TRBV7-9 with TRBJ1-1; TRBD1 matches 7 bases. The CDR3 loop spans 13 amino acids. The germline CDR1 and CDR2 sequences are SEHNR and FQNEAQ (reference sequence). V dropped 1 base and J dropped 7; count of bases not matched to a gene: 3. This chain's CDR3 is CASSLDGTVEAFF. CDR3 in DNA: TGTGCCAGCAGCTTAGACGGGACAGTTGAAGCTTTCTTT. The entire variable domain, with the rest obtained from reference TRBV7-9 and TRBJ1-1, is as follows: DTGVSQNPRHKITKRGQNVTFRCDPISEHNRLYWYRQTLGQGPEFLTYFQNEAQLEKSRLLSDRFSAERPKGSFSTLEIQRTEQGDSAMYLCASSLDGTVEAFFGQGTRLTVV.

V gene TRBV5-5 combines with J gene TRBJ2-5; the D gene is possibly TRBD1 (6 bases). Germline V gene lookup returns CDR1 SGHKS and CDR2 YYEKEE (reference sequence). Trimming removed 4 bases from V and 2 bases from J, with 12 bases in between. The CDR3 runs to 14 residues. CDR3 loop: CASSTAGEQETQYF. CDR3 DNA sequence: TGTGCCAGCAGCACCGCAGGGGAACAAGAGACCCAGTACTTC.

A single count supports this clone. V is TRBV18 and J is TRBJ1-1, with TRBD1 matching 7 bases. The CDR3 has 15 residues. The ends lost 1 base at V and 3 bases at J; junction bases unmatched: 5. Per the germline V gene, CDR1 is KGHSH and CDR2 is LQKENI. CDR3: CASSPRGQLDTEAFF. CDR3 DNA sequence: TGTGCCAGCTCACCACGGGGACAGCTAGACACTGAAGCTTTCTTT.

The chain couples TRBV18 to TRBJ2-1; TRBD2 might be the D (7 bases). The CDR3 contains 14 residues. The germline V gene encodes CDR1 KGHSH and CDR2 LQKENI. Trimming took off 0 bases at V and 9 bases at J, with 12 bases between the two ends. The CDR3 sequence: CASSPPKGGGEQFF. The CDR3 DNA follows: TGTGCCAGCTCACCACCAAAGGGGGGGGGTGAGCAGTTCTTC.

The chain carries TRBV5-4 and TRBJ1-1, with TRBD1 matching over 7 bases. CDR3 length: 16 residues. The germline V gene encodes CDR1 SGHNT and CDR2 YYREEE (reference sequence). The V and J ends lost 2 bases and 2 bases, in that order; junction bases with no gene match: 9. CDR3 sequence reads: CASSFWGQGVNTEAFF. The CDR3 DNA sequence: TGTGCCAGCAGCTTTTGGGGGCAGGGGGTTAACACTGAAGCTTTCTTT.

The V gene is TRBV6-5, the J gene TRBJ2-5; 9 nucleotides line up with TRBD2. V gave up 2 bases and J gave up 6 bases; unmatched junction bases: 7. The CDR3 consists of 15 residues. Germline lookup yields CDR1 MNHEY and CDR2 SVGAGI. The DNA for the CDR3 is TGTGCCAGCAGTTACGTCGCGGGGGGGTTAAAGACCCAGTACTTC. It codes for CASSYVAGGLKTQYF.

This chain connects TRBV5-1 to TRBJ2-2; D not certain. The germline gives CDR1 SGHRS, CDR2 YFSETQ. V was cut by 6 bases and J by 5 bases, with 8 bases left in between. The CDR3 consists of 12 residues. The CDR3 is CASNGLTGELFF. In DNA, the CDR3 is TGCGCCAGCAATGGGCTAACCGGGGAGCTGTTTTTT.

This rearrangement joins TRBV29-1 to TRBJ2-7; the match to TRBD2 covers 8 bases. The germline gives CDR1 SQVTM, CDR2 ANQGSEA. The V segment lost 5 bases and the J segment 3 bases; nucleotides outside the gene matches: 6. This CDR3 region has 13 residues. CDR3 loop: CSVRRGADYEQYF. The CDR3 DNA sequence: TGCAGCGTTCGGCGGGGGGCCGACTACGAGCAGTACTTC.

The rearrangement joins TRBV5-1 to TRBJ2-7, with 11 bases identical to TRBD1. The CDR3 has 14 amino acids. V shed 5 bases and J 4 bases; nucleotides not matched to a gene: 5. CDR1 and CDR2 (germline): SGHRS, YFSETQ. As DNA, the CDR3 is TGCGCCAGCAGAATAGGACAGGGGGCATACGAGCAGTACTTC. As protein: CASRIGQGAYEQYF.

The chain uses TRBV5-3 and TRBJ1-1; D gene ambiguous. TRBV5-3 is reported as an ORF; its role is uncertain. The length of the CDR3 is 14 residues. Trimming removed 8 bases from V and 4 bases from J, with 18 bases in between. CDR3 sequence reads: CASSDRTRPTEAFF. DNA of the CDR3: TGTGCCAGCAGCGACCGAACGCGGCCCACTGAAGCTTTCTTT.

This chain uses TRBV11-2 with TRBJ2-1; 9 bases are a match to TRBD2. CDR1 is SGHAT and CDR2 is FQNNGV in the germline V gene. V dropped 6 bases and J dropped 9; count of bases not matched to a gene: 9. This CDR3 contains 14 residues. CDR3 region: CASSRTSDSFEQFF. CDR3 coding DNA: TGTGCCAGCAGTCGGACTAGCGATTCTTTTGAGCAGTTCTTC. Filled out from reference TRBV11-2 and TRBJ2-1, the complete variable domain reads EAGVAQSPRYKIIEKRQSVAFWCNPISGHATLYWYQQILGQGPKLLIQFQNNGVVDDSQLPKDRFSAERLKGVDSTLKIQPAKLEDSAVYLCASSRTSDSFEQFFGPGTRLTVL.

The chain links TRBV5-1 to TRBJ2-3, with 11 positions matching TRBD2. The CDR3 runs 16 residues. Trimming removed 0 bases from V and 5 bases from J; junction bases left unmatched: 5. Germline V gives CDR1 SGHRS, CDR2 YFSETQ. The CDR3 sequence: CASSLGSSGGKDTQYF. CDR3 sequence (DNA): TGCGCCAGCAGCTTGGGTTCTAGCGGGGGGAAAGATACGCAGTATTTT.

The J gene is TRBJ1-2, the V gene TRBV30; 9 nucleotides line up with TRBD1. The CDR3 sequence is 13 residues long. With V trimmed by 1 base and J by 7 bases, 4 bases remained unmatched. Germline values: CDR1 GTSNPN, CDR2 SVGIG (reference sequence). CDR3 loop: CAWSAQGAGGYTF. CDR3 bases: TGTGCCTGGAGTGCACAGGGGGCGGGTGGCTACACCTTC.

The rearrangement joins TRBV28 to TRBJ1-2, with 7 nucleotides matching TRBD1. Germline V gives CDR1 MDHEN, CDR2 SYDVKM. Losses at the gene ends were 5 bases for V and 4 bases for J; bases not matched to a gene: 13. The CDR3 consists of 16 residues. Here the CDR3 reads CASSTQTVDRAYGYTF. CDR3 sequence (DNA): TGTGCCAGCAGTACACAAACCGTCGACAGGGCCTATGGCTACACCTTC.

This clone was counted a few times. The chain links TRBV21-1 to TRBJ1-3. TRBV21-1 is recorded as a pseudogene. CDR3 length: 15 amino acids. CDR3 region: CASSRSEASGNTIYF. The CDR3 DNA sequence: TGTGCCAGCAGCAGATCAGAGGCCTCTGGAAACACCATATATTTT.

The chain uses TRBV5-1 and TRBJ2-7, with 12 nucleotides matching TRBD2. The germline V gene encodes CDR1 SGHRS and CDR2 YFSETQ. J gave up 6 bases and V 4 bases, and 11 bases lay outside the gene matches. The CDR3 is made up of 16 amino acids. The CDR3 DNA reads TGCGCCAGCAGCCCGCACCCTAGCGGGGGGGCCCCCGAGCAGTACTTC. Amino acids: CASSPHPSGGAPEQYF.

The chain is built from TRBV6-5 and TRBJ2-3; TRBD2 aligns across 7 bases. This CDR3 has 15 amino acids. V lost 4 bases and J lost 3; bases outside the gene matches: 7. Germline CDR1 and CDR2: MNHEY and SVGAGI. Written as DNA, the CDR3 is TGTGCCAGCAGTTTGGTGGGGGGGATTACAGATACGCAGTATTTT. Translated: CASSLVGGITDTQYF.

The CDR3 region has the DNA TGTGCCAGCAGAATTGAGTATGGGACAGGGAACGAGCAGTTCTTC. Translating it yields CASRIEYGTGNEQFF. The chain employs TRBV5-4 and TRBJ2-1, with 9 nucleotides matching TRBD1. V lost 5 bases to trimming and J lost 10 bases; unmatched junction nucleotides: 13. The CDR3 runs 15 residues. Germline V CDR1 and CDR2: SGHNT, YYREEE (reference sequence).

The gene calls are TRBV18 and TRBJ1-2, with 7 bases that match TRBD1. There are 14 residues in the CDR3. Looked up from germline, CDR1 is KGHSH and CDR2 is LQKENI. J lost 4 bases, V lost 3 bases, and 5 bases had no gene match. The CDR3 region has the DNA TGTGCCAGCTCACCTGGTGAGGGGGCCTATGGCTACACCTTC. Translation: CASSPGEGAYGYTF.

V is TRBV7-9 and J is TRBJ2-5, with D possibly matching TRBD2 (6 bases). Looked up from germline, CDR1 is SEHNR and CDR2 is FQNEAQ (reference sequence). Trimming removed 5 bases at V and 0 bases at J, with 16 bases between. This CDR3 has 16 amino acids. The CDR3 protein is CASSRNERGNQETQYF. In nucleotides, the CDR3 is TGTGCCAGCAGCCGTAACGAACGGGGGAACCAAGAGACCCAGTACTTC.

This clone was picked up a small number of times. This sequence joins TRBV5-8 and TRBJ2-7; TRBD1 agrees at 7 bases. Looked up from germline, CDR1 is SGHTS and CDR2 is YDEGEE. Trimming at V came to 4 bases and at J to 2 bases, leaving 3 bases not matched to a gene. CDR3 length: 13 amino acids. The CDR3 coding sequence is TGTGCCAGCAGCCGTACAGGGGCCTACGAGCAGTACTTC. Its translation: CASSRTGAYEQYF.

The chain uses TRBV18 and TRBJ1-4; a possible D gene is TRBD1 (6 bases). CDR1 and CDR2 from the germline V gene are KGHSH and LQKENI. V gave up 3 bases and J gave up 4 bases, with 12 bases separating them. The CDR3 loop spans 15 amino acids. The CDR3 sequence: CASSPERGNNEKLFF. The DNA for the CDR3 is TGTGCCAGCTCACCCGAGAGGGGGAATAATGAAAAACTGTTTTTT.